The TCR beta chain described here comes from a study of metastatic and nonmetastatic thyroid tumors. No patient received treatment before thyroid surgery. TCRdb re-called the PCR reads via MiXCR. The table includes about 4,700 clones, roughly 35% detected once. Germline CDR1 MNHNS, CDR2 SASEGT. V was cut by 2 bases and J by 4 bases, with 18 bases left in between. The CDR3 runs to 18 residues. This clone was recorded a few times. This receptor was taken from a male donor with papillary thyroid cancer or a benign thyroid nodule (not recorded which). Some clones in this sample may be carry-over from other donors' samples. Sequenced input: adjacent normal tissue. The V call is TRBV6-1, the J call TRBJ2-6, with a tentative D call TRBD1 (5 bases). The DNA for the CDR3 is TGTGCCAGCAGTGAACTCCGGACATTTTTACCCGGGGCCAACGTCCTGACTTTC. Residues: CASSELRTFLPGANVLTF.